One T cell receptor beta chain is described in this entry. The antigen it recognizes is unknown. Qualities for individual bases were not recorded, and no much larger clone is one base off. Reading the germline V gene gives CDR1 MGHDK and CDR2 SYGVNS. Trimmed from V: 6 bases; trimmed from J: 1 base; junction bases lacking a gene match: 6. There are 14 amino acids in the CDR3, from cysteine to phenylalanine inclusive. Only the CDR3 region is kept as DNA, spanning 42 bases read in frame from base 1. This sample is drawn from a study of CD8+ T cells in alopecia areata (dated by TCRdb to 2017 to 2018). Background on the whole study: Treated patients were enrolled in an open-label pilot trial of oral tofacitinib, 5 to 10 mg twice daily, for moderate-to-severe alopecia areata. Patients received tofacitinib for 6 to 18 months and were then followed off drug for 6 months to check for delayed response and recurrence. Disease severity in treated patients was measured with the SALT score, which quantifies the percentage of affected scalp surface area. In both human patients and the C3H/HeJ mouse model, the study applied high-throughput TCRbeta sequencing to look at T cell clonal expansion in alopecia areata. Human TCRbeta sequencing covered scalp tissue and sorted CD4+ and CD8+ peripheral blood T cells from patchy and totalis/universalis alopecia areata patients and healthy controls. Patients on tofacitinib were biopsied at baseline and after 4 and 24 weeks of treatment, and several of the patients also had a later scalp biopsy. Clonality in the scalp was compared among normal scalp (n=4), patchy alopecia areata scalp (n=8), and alopecia totalis/universalis scalp (n=8). RNA was extracted with the PAXgene miRNA kit for fixed scalp, the miRNeasy kit for PBMCs, and the RNeasy kit for mouse skin. Amplification of TCRbeta CDR3 regions was done by immunoSEQ multiplex PCR using 35 Vbeta forward primers and 13 Jbeta reverse primers.

Library preparation was by the immunoSEQ multiplex PCR assay. For TCR sequencing, RNA was extracted from every sample and reverse transcribed into cDNA to serve as template. SuperScript III was used to make first-strand cDNA, primed with a 2:1 mix of oligo-dT and random hexamers. Amplification bias was assessed with a synthetic immune receptor repertoire, and residual bias was removed computationally. Under the source paper's analysis protocol: Raw reads were preprocessed to remove errors, and CDR3 was defined according to IMGT conventions as the region from the conserved cysteine to phenylalanine. Clonality was calculated as 1 minus Shannon entropy normalized by log2 of the number of productive unique TCRs. Scalp TCRbeta sequences were cross-referenced with sorted blood CD4 and CD8 repertoires so that the CD4 or CD8 identity of scalp clones could be inferred. TCRdb stores this immuneACCESS table with in-frame sequences only. Part of the clones is absent; in the studies checked, under half of the shortfall reflects unresolved V genes, and no reason is known for the rest. That table gives V, J and clone size, and the DNA gave D and trimming. Present in this sample are about 220,000 clones, more than 45% of which were seen just once. In total, the top ten clones hold roughly 1.6% of the sample.

This specimen's time point label, per the study, means: around 29 days on oral tofacitinib. The intended sense of this specimen's treatment or condition label: oral pan-JAK inhibitor, 5-10 mg twice daily. Lesional scalp punch biopsies and peripheral blood were obtained from alopecia areata patients. PBMCs were separated by density centrifugation and stained for CD3, CD4 and CD8, after which CD4+ and CD8+ T cells were sorted on a FACSAria. What the research found in general, with its limitations: During tofacitinib treatment, many expanded lesional clones remained in scalp and blood, and this persistence may partly explain relapse after treatment is stopped. Scalp clonality and the number of expanded CD8+ clones among the top 100 scalp clones were significantly decreased by tofacitinib. Because the treated cohort was small and included a single nonresponder, larger studies are needed to assess links between baseline CD8+ expansion and response. Lesional scalp, especially in alopecia totalis/universalis, showed higher clonality and more expanded CD8+ clones than normal scalp, suggesting antigenic drive. Shared TCR sequences between patients were less evident than in mice, which may be partly attributable to HLA diversity in the patient population. Unlike mouse skin, where gammadelta T cells dominate, normal human skin contains resident alphabeta T cells that get sequenced too, which complicates analysis of the scalp TCR repertoire.

The sample here was CD4+ T cells sorted from blood, taken at week 4, from a patient treated with tofacitinib. The V and J segments used are TRBV25-1 and TRBJ2-7; the central 7 bases match TRBD1. The TCR comes from a human donor with alopecia areata. The CDR3 region has the sequence CASRGQGQSYEQYF. The sequence in DNA is TGTGCCAGCAGAGGTCAGGGACAGTCCTACGAGCAGTACTTC.